These 25 T cell receptor beta chains were sequenced from one sample in a study of control samples from healthy donors and cancer patients (dated by TCRdb to the early 2020s). Libraries were prepared through the immunoSEQ multiplex PCR assay. The table was pulled from immuneACCESS by TCRdb, which kept in-frame rearrangements only. Such tables lose some clones; where checked, under half of the loss comes from unresolved V genes, and the rest has no known cause. For this sample there are fewer than 500,000 clones; 80% to 95% appear just once. The ten largest clonotypes hold about 6.3% of the sample. The sample taken for sequencing was PBMCs. The origin of the receptors is a man aged 35-49 years with head and neck cancer.

This clone was recorded a few times. V and J are TRBV5-8 and TRBJ1-2, with D unclear. Germline loops: CDR1 SGHTS, CDR2 YDEGEE. V lost 0 bases and J lost 3, with 18 bases in between. The CDR3 length is 17 residues. CDR3 sequence reads: CASSLETWPKRDYGYTF. In DNA form, the CDR3 reads TGTGCCAGCAGCTTGGAAACGTGGCCTAAACGGGACTATGGCTACACCTTC.

The chain carries TRBV4-1 and TRBJ1-1; 7 bases align to TRBD1. The CDR3 contains 18 residues. Trimming at V came to 1 base and at J to 0 bases, leaving 11 bases not matched to a gene. CDR1 and CDR2 from the germline V gene are MGHRA and YSYEKL. The CDR3 sequence is CASSQVVFGGTVNTEAFF. CDR3 bases: TGCGCCAGCAGCCAAGTGGTGTTTGGGGGGACAGTGAACACTGAAGCTTTCTTT.

The chain joins TRBV7-2 to TRBJ2-7, with TRBD1 identical over 10 bases. The V and J ends lost 2 bases and 6 bases, in that order; junction bases with no gene match: 1. The CDR3 totals 13 residues. CDR1 is SGHTA, CDR2 FQGNSA, per germline. The CDR3 spells CASSLWTGGEQYF. CDR3 nucleotide sequence: TGTGCCAGCAGCTTATGGACAGGGGGCGAGCAGTACTTC.

The chain combines TRBV15 with TRBJ2-1, with TRBD2 identical over 7 bases. The CDR3 runs to 15 residues. The germline V gene has CDR1 LNHNV and CDR2 YYDKDF (reference sequence). Trimming at V came to 5 bases and at J to 3 bases, leaving 7 bases not matched to a gene. CDR3 residues: CATSRSAGVYNEQFF. In nucleotides, the CDR3 is TGTGCCACCAGCCGCTCCGCGGGGGTCTACAATGAGCAGTTCTTC.

V usage is TRBV28 and J usage is TRBJ1-5; weak D call: TRBD1 (6 bases). Germline CDR1 MDHEN, CDR2 SYDVKM. With 6 bases removed from V and 6 bases from J, the gap between germline ends came to 9 bases. There are 12 residues in the CDR3. CDR3 DNA: TGTGCCAGCAGCACAGGGTTTCAGCCCCAGCATTTT. Translation gives CASSTGFQPQHF.

The chain has TRBV5-1 and TRBJ2-5; D call uncertain. Germline loops: CDR1 SGHRS, CDR2 YFSETQ. V lost 2 bases, J lost 1 base, and 6 bases lay in between. CDR3 length: 13 amino acids. The CDR3 DNA follows: TGCGCCAGCAGCTTTGGCGTCCAAGAGACCCAGTACTTC. It translates to CASSFGVQETQYF.

The chain joins TRBV2 to TRBJ2-1; a weak D match, TRBD2 (6 bases). CDR3 length equals 14 residues. V was shortened by 7 bases and J by 9 bases, with 19 bases between the two germline ends. Germline CDR1 is SNHLY and CDR2 is FYNNEI. The CDR3 DNA is TGTGCCAGCACCCCCGGGGGAGAGTTGAGTGAGCAGTTCTTC. Translating gives CASTPGGELSEQFF. Full variable domain (outside the CDR3, taken from reference TRBV2 and TRBJ2-1): EPEVTQTPSHQVTQMGQEVILRCVPISNHLYFYWYRQILGQKVEFLVSFYNNEISEKSEIFDDQFSVERPDGSNFTLKIRSTKLEDSAMYFCASTPGGELSEQFFGPGTRLTVL.

This clone appeared a few times. The chain carries TRBV29-1 and TRBJ1-2, with a possible D match to TRBD1 (6 bases). The CDR3 loop spans 11 amino acids. V was trimmed by 1 base and J by 8 bases, leaving 8 bases between them. Germline CDR1 is SQVTM and CDR2 is ANQGSEA. DNA of the CDR3: TGCAGCGTTGAAGGAACAGGGGGCTACACCTTC. Its protein product is CSVEGTGGYTF.

This clone occurred a few times. The V gene is TRBV4-1, the J gene TRBJ1-2; the match to TRBD1 covers 9 bases. Germline lookup yields CDR1 MGHRA and CDR2 YSYEKL. V trimming: 3 bases; J trimming: 8 bases; junction bases outside the gene matches: 4. The CDR3 runs 13 residues. The CDR3 region is CASSQGQGWGYTF. CDR3 bases: TGCGCCAGCAGCCAGGGACAGGGATGGGGCTACACCTTC.

V gene TRBV13 combines with J gene TRBJ2-2; 7 nucleotides match TRBD1. The V and J ends lost 4 bases and 1 base, in that order; junction bases with no gene match: 9. The CDR3 consists of 17 residues. The germline V gene encodes CDR1 PRHDT and CDR2 FYEKMQ (reference sequence). CDR3 DNA sequence: TGTGCCAGCAGCTCCATACCGGGACAGTGGAACACCGGGGAGCTGTTTTTT. Its protein product is CASSSIPGQWNTGELFF.

This chain links TRBV6-5 with TRBJ2-5; D is ambiguous. CDR1 and CDR2 (germline): MNHEY, SVGAGI. Trimming removed 6 bases from V and 4 bases from J, with 12 bases in between. The CDR3 length is 13 residues. Here the CDR3 reads CASSPLGLETQYF. In DNA, the CDR3 is TGTGCCAGCAGCCCGCTCGGTCTAGAGACCCAGTACTTC.

This clone was seen just once. Other DNA sequences from this sample encode an identical CDR3 as well. The gene calls are TRBV18 and TRBJ1-5; a weak D match, TRBD1 (5 bases). The germline gives CDR1 KGHSH, CDR2 LQKENI. Trimming removed 3 bases from V and 5 bases from J, with 8 bases in between. The CDR3 is 13 amino acids. DNA of the CDR3: TGTGCCAGCTCACCGGGGGGGGATCAGCCCCAGCATTTT. Its protein is CASSPGGDQPQHF.

The V gene is TRBV6-1, the J gene TRBJ1-1; maybe TRBD1 (5 bases). Germline V CDR1 and CDR2: MNHNS, SASEGT. The CDR3 sequence is 19 residues long. With 3 bases removed from V and 2 bases from J, the gap between germline ends came to 25 bases. The CDR3 loop reads CASSDAYGSGGYENTEAFF. The CDR3 bases are TGTGCCAGCAGTGATGCGTACGGTAGCGGGGGGTATGAAAACACTGAAGCTTTCTTT.

The chain combines TRBV20-1 with TRBJ1-5; a weak D match, TRBD1 (5 bases). Trimming left V 3 bases short and J 6 bases short, with 12 bases between. This CDR3 is built from 13 residues. CDR1 and CDR2 from the germline V gene are DFQATT and SNEGSKA (reference sequence). In nucleotides, the CDR3 is TGCAGTGCTAGTTTGGGGGGAGGTCAGCCCCAGCATTTT. Protein product: CSASLGGGQPQHF.

This rearrangement joins TRBV3-1 (or the pseudogene TRBV3-2) to TRBJ1-1, with D uncertain. CDR3 length equals 14 residues. Trimming cost V 1 base and J 7 bases, with 13 bases left between them. The germline V gene has CDR1 LGHDT and CDR2 YNNKEL (reference sequence). The CDR3 region has the DNA TGTGCCAGCAGCCAAGGGGATCAAATCATTGAAGCTTTCTTT. Amino acid sequence: CASSQGDQIIEAFF.

The genes are TRBV28 and TRBJ1-1; 9 bases align to TRBD1. V was clipped by 5 bases and J by 1 base; unmatched bases: 5. Germline CDR1 MDHEN, CDR2 SYDVKM. The CDR3 spans 15 residues. The CDR3 bases are TGTGCCAGCAGTACTCCGGGACAGGGGAACACTGAAGCTTTCTTT. Translated, it gives CASSTPGQGNTEAFF. Variable domain in full (rest from reference TRBV28 and TRBJ1-1): DVKVTQSSRYLVKRTGEKVFLECVQDMDHENMFWYRQDPGLGLRLIYFSYDVKMKEKGDIPEGYSVSREKKERFSLILESASTNQTSMYLCASSTPGQGNTEAFFGQGTRLTVV.

This sequence joins TRBV7-9 and TRBJ2-5; 8 positions match TRBD1. The V and J ends lost 5 bases and 5 bases, in that order; junction bases with no gene match: 10. The CDR3 is 15 amino acids. Germline V gene lookup returns CDR1 SEHNR and CDR2 FQNEAQ (reference sequence). CDR3 DNA sequence: TGTGCCAGCAGCCCACGGACAGGGCTGTGGGAGACCCAGTACTTC. Its protein product is CASSPRTGLWETQYF.

The rearrangement joins TRBV5-4 to TRBJ2-5, with D perhaps TRBD1 or TRBD2 (5 bases each). CDR1 SGHNT and CDR2 YYREEE come from the germline V gene (reference sequence). Trimming stripped 0 bases from V and 2 bases from J, with 8 bases between. The CDR3 runs 14 residues. The CDR3 is CASSLGQRQETQYF. DNA of the CDR3: TGTGCCAGCAGCTTGGGACAGCGGCAAGAGACCCAGTACTTC.

This clone was recorded a few times. The junction shows a germline mismatch at one end, possibly a read error. The V call is TRBV7-7, the J call TRBJ2-3; D perhaps matches TRBD2 (6 bases). The CDR3 is made up of 15 amino acids. Per the germline V gene, CDR1 is SSHAT and CDR2 is FNYEAQ (reference sequence). The CDR3 protein is CASSPTRGRSDTQYF. CDR3 DNA: TGTGCTAGCAGCCCGACCCGGGGGAGGTCGGATACGCAGTATTTT.

The chain uses TRBV5-5 and TRBJ1-5, with D maybe TRBD1 (5 bases). The germline V gene has CDR1 SGHKS and CDR2 YYEKEE (reference sequence). V was pared by 4 bases and J by 5 bases, with 13 bases between. There are 14 residues in the CDR3. The CDR3 sequence: CASSAEQVDQPQHF. For the CDR3, the DNA is TGTGCCAGCAGCGCGGAACAGGTGGATCAGCCCCAGCATTTT.

The chain links TRBV11-1 to TRBJ2-7; perhaps TRBD1 as D (6 bases). V was trimmed by 5 bases and J by 3 bases, leaving 14 bases between them. Germline loops: CDR1 SGHAT, CDR2 FQDESV (reference sequence). The CDR3 is 14 amino acids. CDR3 coding DNA: TGTGCCAGCAGCACCAGGGGCTACTACTACGAGCAGTACTTC. Translation gives CASSTRGYYYEQYF.

CDR3 bases: TGTGCCACCAGGGGCAGGGGTTCGGACAATCAGCCCCAGCATTTT. Protein sequence: CATRGRGSDNQPQHF. The chain links TRBV24-1 to TRBJ1-5; TRBD1 is a possible D gene (6 bases). The CDR3 sequence is 15 residues long. Germline CDR1 reads KGHDR; CDR2 reads SFDVKD. V was clipped by 7 bases and J by 3 bases, with 15 bases between them.

The chain couples TRBV27 to TRBJ1-5; 8 bases match TRBD1. CDR3 size: 14 residues. Per germline, CDR1 MNHEY and CDR2 SMNVEV (reference sequence). J was trimmed by 6 bases and V by 3 bases; bases with no gene match: 4. CDR3 coding DNA: TGTGCCAGCAGTTTCCAGGGGGCAGGTCAGCCCCAGCATTTT. Translated, it gives CASSFQGAGQPQHF.

The V and J genes are TRBV7-8 and TRBJ1-3; D gene ambiguous. There are 16 residues in the CDR3. The V end lost 3 bases, the J end lost 2 bases, and 14 bases lay between the germline ends. Germline CDR1 reads SGHVS; CDR2 reads FQNEAQ. In nucleotides, the CDR3 is TGTGCCAGCAGCTTTACGTCAGAGGGAACTGGAAACACCATATATTTT. Translating gives CASSFTSEGTGNTIYF.

This chain joins TRBV27 and TRBJ1-2, with 7 bases matching TRBD1. V trimming: 8 bases; J trimming: 7 bases; junction bases outside the gene matches: 16. The CDR3 has 15 residues. CDR1 is MNHEY, CDR2 SMNVEV, per germline (reference sequence). CDR3 sequence: CASGIDREHIGGYTF. Written as DNA, the CDR3 is TGTGCCAGCGGCATAGACAGGGAGCATATCGGTGGCTACACCTTC.